Sequencing of this T cell receptor beta chain was carried out in a study of cytomegalovirus exposure and HLA in healthy donors. V shed 2 bases and J 2 bases; nucleotides not matched to a gene: 6. Germline V gives CDR1 MNHEY, CDR2 SVGAGI. This CDR3 spans 16 amino acids. It was with 60 Vbeta and 13 Jbeta primers that the PCR ran. The method was immunoSEQ multiplex PCR; TCRdb's version includes in-frame clones alone and lacks a portion of them. The sample holds 150,000 to 200,000 clones, 75% to 80% seen once. The clonotype was recovered from a middle-aged woman in good health and CMV-seropositive. The sample was PBMCs. The V and J genes are TRBV6-5 and TRBJ2-1; 7 bases match TRBD1. CDR3 loop: CASSYLGTGAYNEQFF. CDR3 DNA: TGTGCCAGCAGTTACCTCGGAACAGGGGCCTACAATGAGCAGTTCTTC.